Shown below are 12 T cell receptor beta chains from a single sample sequenced in a study of cytomegalovirus exposure and HLA in healthy donors. The PCR made use of 60 Vbeta and 13 Jbeta primers. Sequencing used immunoSEQ multiplex PCR; TCRdb keeps in-frame clones, though not all of them. The data show 81,000 or so clones, over 70% seen once. The sequenced sample consisted of PBMCs. The source of these receptors is a man in his forties or fifties in good health and CMV-seropositive.

This clone was detected a few times. The chain has TRBV16 and TRBJ2-7; tentatively, D is TRBD2 (5 bases). Trimming removed 4 bases from V and 0 bases from J, with 19 bases in between. The CDR3 totals 17 residues. The germline V gene encodes CDR1 KGHSY and CDR2 FQNENV. The CDR3 loop is CASSLFRGSAYSYEQYF. Here the CDR3 DNA reads TGTGCCAGCAGCCTCTTCCGGGGTAGCGCATACTCCTACGAGCAGTACTTC. Drawing the rest from reference TRBV16 and TRBJ2-7, the complete variable domain is GEEVAQTPKHLVRGEGQKAKLYCAPIKGHSYVFWYQQVLKNEFKFLISFQNENVFDETGMPKERFSAKCLPNSPCSLEIQATKLEDSAVYFCASSLFRGSAYSYEQYFGPGTRLTVT.

This chain uses TRBV2 with TRBJ2-3; TRBD2 aligns across 7 bases. The germline CDR1 and CDR2 sequences are SNHLY and FYNNEI. J lost 5 bases, V lost 7 bases, and 9 bases had no gene match. This CDR3 spans 14 amino acids. CDR3 sequence reads: CASTWTREGDTQYF. CDR3 nucleotides: TGTGCCAGCACATGGACTAGGGAGGGAGATACGCAGTATTTT.

The V gene is TRBV15, the J gene TRBJ2-1, with 7 bases that match TRBD2. This CDR3 has 15 amino acids. Per germline, CDR1 LNHNV and CDR2 YYDKDF (reference sequence). V shed 4 bases, J shed 4 bases, and the junction held 7 bases outside the gene matches. The CDR3 DNA reads TGTGCCACCAGCATCACCCGGGACTATTACAATGAGCAGTTCTTC. Translation gives CATSITRDYYNEQFF.

Comment on this clone: Other nucleotide sequences from this sample produce the same CDR3. This chain uses TRBV19 with TRBJ1-1; a possible D gene is TRBD1 (6 bases). Germline V gives CDR1 LNHDA, CDR2 SQIVND (reference sequence). The CDR3 length is 14 residues. V was pared by 7 bases and J by 4 bases, with 16 bases between. The CDR3 sequence: CASTFQGFGTEAFF. The CDR3, as DNA: TGTGCCAGTACCTTTCAGGGGTTCGGCACTGAAGCTTTCTTT.

The rearrangement joins TRBV5-6 to TRBJ2-5; D possibly corresponds to TRBD2 (5 bases). Germline V gives CDR1 SGHDT, CDR2 YYEEEE. The V end lost 7 bases, the J end lost 5 bases, and 18 bases lay between the germline ends. The CDR3 totals 14 residues. The DNA of the CDR3 is TGTGCCAGCCTACCCCGGGGTAATGGGGAGACCCAGTACTTC. It yields the protein CASLPRGNGETQYF.

This clone was found a few times. The junction and the germline gene differ at one end; a read error may be behind it. CDR3 residues: CASSPRGGTQTQYF. The CDR3 DNA follows: TGTGCTAGCAGCCCCCGGGGAGGGACGCAGACCCAGTACTTC. The chain links TRBV7-7 to TRBJ2-5; 7 positions match TRBD2. The germline gives CDR1 SSHAT, CDR2 FNYEAQ (reference sequence). This CDR3 has 14 residues. Full variable domain (outside the CDR3, taken from reference TRBV7-7 and TRBJ2-5): GAGVSQSPRYKVTKRGQDVTLRCDPISSHATLYWYQQALGQGPEFLTYFNYEAQPDKSGLPSDRFSAERPEGSISTLTIQRTEQRDSAMYRCASSPRGGTQTQYFGPGTRLLVL.

DNA of the CDR3: TGTGCCAGCAGCTGGCAGGGAAGCAATCAGCCCCAGCATTTT. It yields the protein CASSWQGSNQPQHF. The chain is built from TRBV7-2 and TRBJ1-5; TRBD1 might be the D (5 bases). With 4 bases removed from V and 1 base from J, the gap between germline ends came to 8 bases. Germline CDR1 SGHTA, CDR2 FQGNSA. CDR3 length: 14 amino acids.

The rearrangement links TRBV7-9 to TRBJ2-5; 8 bases line up with TRBD1. The CDR3 extends over 14 amino acids. The V and J ends lost 6 bases and 5 bases, in that order; junction bases with no gene match: 8. CDR1 is SEHNR, CDR2 FQNEAQ, per germline (reference sequence). The CDR3 nucleotides are TGTGCCAGCAGTAAGACCCAGGGGGCGGAGACCCAGTACTTC. Its translation is CASSKTQGAETQYF. The full variable domain, in which reference TRBV7-9 and TRBJ2-5 provide the parts outside the CDR3, is DTGVSQNPRHKITKRGQNVTFRCDPISEHNRLYWYRQTLGQGPEFLTYFQNEAQLEKSRLLSDRFSAERPKGSFSTLEIQRTEQGDSAMYLCASSKTQGAETQYFGPGTRLLVL.

CDR3 in amino acids: CASSTRGEGYTF. The CDR3 bases are TGTGCCAGCAGTACCAGGGGAGAAGGCTACACCTTC. This chain uses TRBV9 with TRBJ1-2; D might be TRBD1 (6 bases). Trimming left V 5 bases short and J 8 bases short, with 13 bases between. The CDR3 is 12 residues long. Germline lookup yields CDR1 SGDLS and CDR2 YYNGEE.

Comment on this clone: The identical CDR3 is also encoded by other nucleotide sequences in the sample. The rearrangement links TRBV5-1 to TRBJ2-3; 9 nucleotides agree with TRBD2. The CDR3 runs 15 residues. Germline V gene data show CDR1 as SGHRS and CDR2 as YFSETQ. J lost 3 bases, V lost 4 bases, and 6 bases had no gene match. CDR3 sequence: CASSLNSGRTDTQYF. CDR3 DNA sequence: TGCGCCAGCAGCCTAAATAGCGGGAGAACAGATACGCAGTATTTT.

This clone was recorded only once. V is TRBV10-1 and J is TRBJ2-5; 7 nucleotides line up with TRBD2. Germline V gives CDR1 WNHNN, CDR2 SYGVQD (reference sequence). The CDR3 is 20 residues long. V lost 0 bases and J lost 4; bases outside the gene matches: 20. The CDR3 spells CASSESGGWVAGCGGETQYF. The CDR3 coding sequence is TGCGCCAGCAGTGAGTCGGGAGGGTGGGTAGCGGGTTGTGGGGGAGAGACCCAGTACTTC.

The chain combines TRBV11-3 with TRBJ2-7, with 7 bases that match TRBD1. The length of the CDR3 is 17 residues. Germline CDR1 and CDR2: SGHNT and YENEEA. Unmatched junction bases numbered 13, after V lost 1 base and J lost 4 bases. CDR3 coding DNA: TGTGCCAGCAGCTTAGGACTTAGGATGGGACAGTCATACGAGCAGTACTTC. It yields the protein CASSLGLRMGQSYEQYF.